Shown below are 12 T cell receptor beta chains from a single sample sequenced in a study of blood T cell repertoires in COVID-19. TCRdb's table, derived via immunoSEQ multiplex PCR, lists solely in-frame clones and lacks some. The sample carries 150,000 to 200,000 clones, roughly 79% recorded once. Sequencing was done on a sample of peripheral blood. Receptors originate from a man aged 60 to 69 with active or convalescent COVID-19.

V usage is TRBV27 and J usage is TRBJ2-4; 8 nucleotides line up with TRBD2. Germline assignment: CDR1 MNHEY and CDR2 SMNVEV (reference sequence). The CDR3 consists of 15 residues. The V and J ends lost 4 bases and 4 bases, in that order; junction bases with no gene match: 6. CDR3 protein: CASSSWTSQKNIQYF. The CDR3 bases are TGTGCCAGCAGTTCCTGGACTAGCCAGAAAAACATTCAGTACTTC.

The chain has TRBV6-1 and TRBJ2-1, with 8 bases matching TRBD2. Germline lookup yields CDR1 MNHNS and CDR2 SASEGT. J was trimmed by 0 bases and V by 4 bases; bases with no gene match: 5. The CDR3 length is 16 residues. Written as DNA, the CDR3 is TGTGCCAGCAGTGTACCGGGACTAGTCTCCTACAATGAGCAGTTCTTC. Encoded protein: CASSVPGLVSYNEQFF.

CDR3 protein: CASSSRQADSHEQYF. The CDR3 DNA reads TGTGCCAGCAGCTCGAGACAGGCCGATTCCCACGAGCAGTACTTC. V gene TRBV5-4 combines with J gene TRBJ2-7, with a possible D match to TRBD1 (6 bases). This CDR3 is 15 amino acids long. Trimming left V 3 bases short and J 5 bases short, with 18 bases between. Germline V lookup: CDR1 SGHNT, CDR2 YYREEE (reference sequence).

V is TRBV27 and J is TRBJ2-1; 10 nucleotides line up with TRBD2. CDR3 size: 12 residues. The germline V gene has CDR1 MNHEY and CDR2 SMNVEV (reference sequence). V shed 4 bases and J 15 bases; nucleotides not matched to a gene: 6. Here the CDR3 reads CASSSGLAAWFF. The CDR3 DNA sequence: TGTGCCAGCAGTTCAGGACTAGCGGCCTGGTTCTTC.

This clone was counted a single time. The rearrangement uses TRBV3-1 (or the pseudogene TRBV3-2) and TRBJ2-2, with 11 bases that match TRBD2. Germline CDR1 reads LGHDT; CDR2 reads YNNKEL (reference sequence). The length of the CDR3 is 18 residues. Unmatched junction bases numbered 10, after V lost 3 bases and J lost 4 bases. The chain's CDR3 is CASSHAGTSGRSTGELFF. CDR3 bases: TGTGCCAGCAGCCATGCCGGGACTAGCGGTCGCTCCACCGGGGAGCTGTTTTTT.

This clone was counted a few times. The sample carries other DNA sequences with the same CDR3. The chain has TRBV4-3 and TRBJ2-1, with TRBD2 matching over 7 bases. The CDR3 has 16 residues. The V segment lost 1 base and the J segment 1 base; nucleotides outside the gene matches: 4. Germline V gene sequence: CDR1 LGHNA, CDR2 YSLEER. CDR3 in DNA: TGCGCCAGCAGCCAAGTTGCGCGGGGGTCCTACAATGAGCAGTTCTTC. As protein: CASSQVARGSYNEQFF.

The CDR3 DNA reads TGTGCCAGCAGCCGAAATCAATACAGGACCGCCTCGGAAAATGAAAAACTGTTTTTT. Translation: CASSRNQYRTASENEKLFF. This chain connects TRBV5-5 to TRBJ1-4; D is possibly TRBD1 (5 bases). Germline CDR1 and CDR2: SGHKS and YYEKEE (reference sequence). There are 19 residues in the CDR3. The germline V and J ends were trimmed by 4 bases and 5 bases, with 27 bases remaining between them.

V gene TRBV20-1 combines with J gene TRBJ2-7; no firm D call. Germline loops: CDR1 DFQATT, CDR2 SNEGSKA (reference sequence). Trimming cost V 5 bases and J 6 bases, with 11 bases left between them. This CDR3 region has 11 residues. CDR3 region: CSAWAETEQYF. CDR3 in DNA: TGCAGTGCTTGGGCCGAGACCGAGCAGTACTTC.

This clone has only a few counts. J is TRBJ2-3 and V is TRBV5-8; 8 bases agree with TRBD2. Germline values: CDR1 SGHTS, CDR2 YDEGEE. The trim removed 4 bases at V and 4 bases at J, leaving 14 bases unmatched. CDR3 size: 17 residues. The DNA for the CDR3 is TGTGCCAGCAGCCTTGTAGCGGGAAGGGTTGGGGCAGATACGCAGTATTTT. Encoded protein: CASSLVAGRVGADTQYF. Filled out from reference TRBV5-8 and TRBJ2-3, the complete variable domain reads EAGVTQSPTHLIKTRGQQATLRCSPISGHTSVYWYQQALGLGLQFLLWYDEGEERNRGNFPPRFSGRQFPNYSSELNVNALELEDSALYLCASSLVAGRVGADTQYFGPGTRLTVL.

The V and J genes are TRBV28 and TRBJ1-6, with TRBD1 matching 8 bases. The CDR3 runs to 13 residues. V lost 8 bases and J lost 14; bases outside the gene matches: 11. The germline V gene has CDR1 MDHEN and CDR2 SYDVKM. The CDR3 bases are TGTGCCAGCTGGGGACAGGCCCGCGCCACCCTCCACTTT. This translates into CASWGQARATLHF.

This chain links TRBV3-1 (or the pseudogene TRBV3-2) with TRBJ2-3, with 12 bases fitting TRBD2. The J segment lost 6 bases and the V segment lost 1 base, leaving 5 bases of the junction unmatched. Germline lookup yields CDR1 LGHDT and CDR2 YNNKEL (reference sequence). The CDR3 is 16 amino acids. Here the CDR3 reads CASSQGLAGGTDTQYF. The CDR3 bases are TGTGCCAGCAGCCAAGGTCTAGCGGGAGGGACTGATACGCAGTATTTT.

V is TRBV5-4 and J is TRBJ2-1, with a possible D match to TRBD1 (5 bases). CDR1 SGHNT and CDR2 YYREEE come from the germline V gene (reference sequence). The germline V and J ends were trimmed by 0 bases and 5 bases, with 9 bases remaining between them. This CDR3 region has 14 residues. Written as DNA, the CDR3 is TGTGCCAGCAGCTTGGAGACAGCCGACAATGAGCAGTTCTTC. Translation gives CASSLETADNEQFF.